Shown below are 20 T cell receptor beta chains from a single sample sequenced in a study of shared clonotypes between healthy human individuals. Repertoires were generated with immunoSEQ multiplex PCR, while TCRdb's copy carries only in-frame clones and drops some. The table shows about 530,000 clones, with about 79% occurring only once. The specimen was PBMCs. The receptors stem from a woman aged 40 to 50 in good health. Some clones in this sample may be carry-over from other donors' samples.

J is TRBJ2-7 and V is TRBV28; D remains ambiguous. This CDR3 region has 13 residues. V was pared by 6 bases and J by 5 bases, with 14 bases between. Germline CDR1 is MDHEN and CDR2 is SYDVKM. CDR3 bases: TGTGCCAGCAGGCAGGCTTGGGCCCACGAGCAGTACTTC. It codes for CASRQAWAHEQYF.

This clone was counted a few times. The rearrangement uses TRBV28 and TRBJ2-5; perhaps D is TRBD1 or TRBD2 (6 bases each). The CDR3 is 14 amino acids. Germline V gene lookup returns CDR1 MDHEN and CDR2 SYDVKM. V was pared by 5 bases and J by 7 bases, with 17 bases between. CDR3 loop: CASSGPGPGATQYF. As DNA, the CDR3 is TGTGCCAGCAGTGGGCCCGGGCCGGGGGCGACCCAGTACTTC.

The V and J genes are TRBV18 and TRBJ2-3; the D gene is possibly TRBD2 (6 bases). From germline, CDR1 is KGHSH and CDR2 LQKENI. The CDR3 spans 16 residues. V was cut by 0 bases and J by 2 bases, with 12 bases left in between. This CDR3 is CASSPPTQGLTDTQYF. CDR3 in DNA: TGTGCCAGCTCACCACCTACCCAGGGACTCACAGATACGCAGTATTTT.

Here the CDR3 DNA reads TGTGCCAGCACTGTGGACAGGGTCACAGATACGCAGTATTTT. Encoded protein: CASTVDRVTDTQYF. The chain links TRBV2 to TRBJ2-3; 8 positions match TRBD1. The CDR3 covers 14 residues. V was clipped by 7 bases and J by 2 bases; unmatched bases: 5. CDR1 SNHLY and CDR2 FYNNEI come from the germline V gene.

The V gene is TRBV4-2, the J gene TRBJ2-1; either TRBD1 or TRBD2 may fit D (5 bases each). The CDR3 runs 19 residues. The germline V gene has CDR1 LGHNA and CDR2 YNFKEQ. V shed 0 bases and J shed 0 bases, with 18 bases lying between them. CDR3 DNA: TGTGCCAGCAGCCAAGATCGGTCGCTAGCAGGGAACTCCTACAATGAGCAGTTCTTC. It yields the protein CASSQDRSLAGNSYNEQFF.

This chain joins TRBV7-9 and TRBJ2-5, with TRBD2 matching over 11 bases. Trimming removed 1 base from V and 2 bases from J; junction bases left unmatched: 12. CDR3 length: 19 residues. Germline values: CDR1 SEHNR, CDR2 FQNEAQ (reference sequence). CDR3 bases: TGTGCCAGCAGCTTAGTTGGGACTAGCGGAGGGGGCCCTCAAGAGACCCAGTACTTC. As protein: CASSLVGTSGGGPQETQYF.

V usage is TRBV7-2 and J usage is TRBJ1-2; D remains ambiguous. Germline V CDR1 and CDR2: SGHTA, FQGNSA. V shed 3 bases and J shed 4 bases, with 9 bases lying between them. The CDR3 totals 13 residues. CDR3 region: CASSLAGSYGYTF. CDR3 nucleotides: TGTGCCAGCAGCTTGGCGGGCAGCTATGGCTACACCTTC.

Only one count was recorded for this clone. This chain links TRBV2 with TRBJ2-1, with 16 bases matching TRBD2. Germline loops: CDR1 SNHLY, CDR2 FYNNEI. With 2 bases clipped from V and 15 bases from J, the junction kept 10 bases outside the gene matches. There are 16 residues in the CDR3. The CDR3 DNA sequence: TGTGCCAGCAGTGAAACCCCCGGGACTAGCGGGAGGGGGCGGTTCTTC. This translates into CASSETPGTSGRGRFF.

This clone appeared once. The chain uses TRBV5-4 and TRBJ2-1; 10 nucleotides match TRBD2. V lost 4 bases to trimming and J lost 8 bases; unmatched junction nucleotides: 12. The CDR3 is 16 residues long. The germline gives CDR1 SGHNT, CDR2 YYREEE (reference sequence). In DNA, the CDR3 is TGTGCCAGCAGCGGGGGGAGGAGCGGGAGGGCCTATGAGCAGTTCTTC. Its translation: CASSGGRSGRAYEQFF. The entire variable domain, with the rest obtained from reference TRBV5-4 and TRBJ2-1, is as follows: ETGVTQSPTHLIKTRGQQVTLRCSSQSGHNTVSWYQQALGQGPQFIFQYYREEENGRGNFPPRFSGLQFPNYSSELNVNALELDDSALYLCASSGGRSGRAYEQFFGPGTRLTVL.

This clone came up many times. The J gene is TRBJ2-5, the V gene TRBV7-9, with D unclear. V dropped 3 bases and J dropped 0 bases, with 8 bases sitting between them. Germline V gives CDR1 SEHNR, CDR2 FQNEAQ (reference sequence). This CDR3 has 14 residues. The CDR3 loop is CASSFFTYQETQYF. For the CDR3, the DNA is TGTGCCAGCAGCTTCTTTACCTACCAAGAGACCCAGTACTTC.

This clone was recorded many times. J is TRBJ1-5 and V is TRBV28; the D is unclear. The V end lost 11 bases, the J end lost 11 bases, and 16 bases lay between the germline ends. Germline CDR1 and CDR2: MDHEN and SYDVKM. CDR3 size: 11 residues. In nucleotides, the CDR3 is TGTGCCTCGGCCACAGCCGGGGCCCAGCATTTT. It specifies CASATAGAQHF.

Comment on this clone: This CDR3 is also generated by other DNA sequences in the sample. In DNA form, the CDR3 reads TGTGCCAGCCGAGGACACCTATACAATGAGCAGTTCTTC. Translated: CASRGHLYNEQFF. The rearrangement links TRBV27 to TRBJ2-1; TRBD1 might be the D (5 bases). Germline-derived CDR1 and CDR2 are MNHEY and SMNVEV (reference sequence). Trimming took off 8 bases at V and 4 bases at J, with 12 bases between the two ends. CDR3 length: 13 residues.

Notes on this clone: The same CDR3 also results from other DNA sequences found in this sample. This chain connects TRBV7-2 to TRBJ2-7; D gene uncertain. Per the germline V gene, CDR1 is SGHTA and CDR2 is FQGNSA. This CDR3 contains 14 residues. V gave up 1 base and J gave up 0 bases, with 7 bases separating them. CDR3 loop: CASSLDGSSYEQYF. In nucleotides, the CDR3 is TGTGCCAGCAGCTTAGACGGCAGCTCCTACGAGCAGTACTTC.

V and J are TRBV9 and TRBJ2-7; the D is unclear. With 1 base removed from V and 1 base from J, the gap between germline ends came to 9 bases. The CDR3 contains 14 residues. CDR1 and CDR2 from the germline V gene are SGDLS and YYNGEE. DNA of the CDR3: TGTGCCAGCAGCGTACGGGCCATATCCTACGAGCAGTACTTC. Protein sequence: CASSVRAISYEQYF. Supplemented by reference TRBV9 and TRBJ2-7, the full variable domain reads DSGVTQTPKHLITATGQRVTLRCSPRSGDLSVYWYQQSLDQGLQFLIQYYNGEERAKGNILERFSAQQFPDLHSELNLSSLELGDSALYFCASSVRAISYEQYFGPGTRLTVT.

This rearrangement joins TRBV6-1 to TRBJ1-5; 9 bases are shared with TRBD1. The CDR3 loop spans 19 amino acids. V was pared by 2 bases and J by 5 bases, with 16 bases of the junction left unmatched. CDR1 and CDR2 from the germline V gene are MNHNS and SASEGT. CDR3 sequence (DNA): TGTGCCAGCAGTGAAATCGGACAGGGGATGTTTCGGGGGTATCAGCCCCAGCATTTT. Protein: CASSEIGQGMFRGYQPQHF.

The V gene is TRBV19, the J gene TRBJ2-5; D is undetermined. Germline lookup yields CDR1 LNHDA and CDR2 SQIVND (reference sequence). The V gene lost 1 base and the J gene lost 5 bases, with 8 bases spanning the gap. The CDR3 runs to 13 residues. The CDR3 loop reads CASSIGVRETQYF. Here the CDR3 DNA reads TGTGCCAGTAGTATAGGAGTGCGGGAGACCCAGTACTTC.

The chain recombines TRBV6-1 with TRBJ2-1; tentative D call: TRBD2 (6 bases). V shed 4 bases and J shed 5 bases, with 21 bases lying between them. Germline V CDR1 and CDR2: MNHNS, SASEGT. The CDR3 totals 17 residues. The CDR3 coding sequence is TGTGCCAGCAGTGCGGGGGTGACGGGTCTAGGTAACAATGAGCAGTTCTTC. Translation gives CASSAGVTGLGNNEQFF.

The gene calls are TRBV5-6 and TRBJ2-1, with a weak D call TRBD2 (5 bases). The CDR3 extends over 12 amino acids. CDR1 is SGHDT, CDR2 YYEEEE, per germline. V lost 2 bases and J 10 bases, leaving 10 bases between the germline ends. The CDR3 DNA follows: TGTGCCAGCAGCTTTAGCGTGGGAGAGCAGTTCTTC. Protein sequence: CASSFSVGEQFF.

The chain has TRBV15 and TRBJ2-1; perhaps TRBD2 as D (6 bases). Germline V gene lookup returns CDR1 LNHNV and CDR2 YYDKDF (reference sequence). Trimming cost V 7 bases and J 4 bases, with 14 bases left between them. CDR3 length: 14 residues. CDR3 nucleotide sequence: TGTGCCACCATGAACGGGAGATCATACAATGAGCAGTTCTTC. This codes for CATMNGRSYNEQFF. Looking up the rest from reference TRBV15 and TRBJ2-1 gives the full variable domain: DAMVIQNPRYQVTQFGKPVTLSCSQTLNHNVMYWYQQKSSQAPKLLFHYYDKDFNNEADTPDNFQSRRPNTSFCFLDIRSPGLGDTAMYLCATMNGRSYNEQFFGPGTRLTVL.

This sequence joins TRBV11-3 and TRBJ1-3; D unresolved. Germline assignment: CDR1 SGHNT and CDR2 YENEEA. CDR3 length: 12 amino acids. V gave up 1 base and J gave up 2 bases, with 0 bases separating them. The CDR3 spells CASSLAGNTIYF. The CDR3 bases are TGTGCCAGCAGCTTAGCTGGAAACACCATATATTTT. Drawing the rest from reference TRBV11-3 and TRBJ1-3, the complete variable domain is EAGVVQSPRYKIIEKKQPVAFWCNPISGHNTLYWYLQNLGQGPELLIRYENEEAVDDSQLPKDRFSAERLKGVDSTLKIQPAELGDSAVYLCASSLAGNTIYFGEGSWLTVV.